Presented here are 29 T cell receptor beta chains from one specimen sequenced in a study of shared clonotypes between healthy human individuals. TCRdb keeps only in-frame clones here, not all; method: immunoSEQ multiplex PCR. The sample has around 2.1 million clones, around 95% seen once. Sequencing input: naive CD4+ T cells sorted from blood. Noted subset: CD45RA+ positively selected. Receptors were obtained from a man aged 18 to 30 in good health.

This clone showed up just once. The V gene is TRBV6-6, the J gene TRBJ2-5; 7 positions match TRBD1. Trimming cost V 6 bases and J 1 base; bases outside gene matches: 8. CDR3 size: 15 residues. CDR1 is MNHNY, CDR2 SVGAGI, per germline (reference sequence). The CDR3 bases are TGTGCCAGCAGCAACGGACAGGCCATCCAAGAGACCCAGTACTTC. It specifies CASSNGQAIQETQYF.

CDR3 sequence reads: CASRPGPSSYEQYF. The CDR3 nucleotides read TGTGCCAGCCGACCAGGCCCTAGCTCCTACGAGCAGTACTTC. The chain links TRBV7-9 to TRBJ2-7; D remains ambiguous. Germline values: CDR1 SEHNR, CDR2 FQNEAQ (reference sequence). V was pared by 8 bases and J by 0 bases, with 14 bases between. This CDR3 contains 14 residues.

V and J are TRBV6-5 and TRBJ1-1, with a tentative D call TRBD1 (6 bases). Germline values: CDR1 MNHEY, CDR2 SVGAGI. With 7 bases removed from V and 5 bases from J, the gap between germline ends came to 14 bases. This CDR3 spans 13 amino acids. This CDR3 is CASKRGARTEAFF. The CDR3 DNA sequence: TGTGCCAGCAAGCGGGGGGCTCGGACTGAAGCTTTCTTT.

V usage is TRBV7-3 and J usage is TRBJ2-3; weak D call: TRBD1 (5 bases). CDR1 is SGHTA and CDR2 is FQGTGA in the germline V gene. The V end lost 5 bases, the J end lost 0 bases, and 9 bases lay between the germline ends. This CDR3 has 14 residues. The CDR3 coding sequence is TGTGCCAGCAGCAGGGGTTCTAGCACAGATACGCAGTATTTT. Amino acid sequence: CASSRGSSTDTQYF.

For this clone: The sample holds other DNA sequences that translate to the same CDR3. The CDR3 here is CASSRTGDSNQPQHF. DNA of the CDR3: TGCGCCAGCAGCCGCACAGGGGATAGCAATCAGCCCCAGCATTTT. The chain has TRBV5-1 and TRBJ1-5, with TRBD1 identical over 7 bases. This CDR3 has 15 residues. J lost 0 bases, V lost 4 bases, and 4 bases had no gene match. The V gene's germline CDR1 is SGHRS and CDR2 YFSETQ.

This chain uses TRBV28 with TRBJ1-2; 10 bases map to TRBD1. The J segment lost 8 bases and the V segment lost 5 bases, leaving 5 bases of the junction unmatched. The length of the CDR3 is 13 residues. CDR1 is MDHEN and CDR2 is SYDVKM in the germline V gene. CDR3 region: CASSPGTGEGYTF. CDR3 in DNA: TGTGCCAGCAGTCCCGGGACAGGGGAAGGCTACACCTTC.

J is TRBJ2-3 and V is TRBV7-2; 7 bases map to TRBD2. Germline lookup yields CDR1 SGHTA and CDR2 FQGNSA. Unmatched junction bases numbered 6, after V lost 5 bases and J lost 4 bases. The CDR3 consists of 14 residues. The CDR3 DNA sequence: TGTGCCAGCAGCCGGACTAGGGTGGCAGATACGCAGTATTTT. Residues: CASSRTRVADTQYF. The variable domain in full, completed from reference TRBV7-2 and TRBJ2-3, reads GAGVSQSPSNKVTEKGKDVELRCDPISGHTALYWYRQSLGQGLEFLIYFQGNSAPDKSGLPSDRFSAERTGGSVSTLTIQRTQQEDSAVYLCASSRTRVADTQYFGPGTRLTVL.

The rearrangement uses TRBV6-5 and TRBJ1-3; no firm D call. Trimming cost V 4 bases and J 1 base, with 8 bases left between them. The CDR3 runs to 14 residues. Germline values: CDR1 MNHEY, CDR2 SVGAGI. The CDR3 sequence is CASSSELSGNTIYF. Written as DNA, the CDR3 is TGTGCCAGCAGTTCCGAACTTTCTGGAAACACCATATATTTT.

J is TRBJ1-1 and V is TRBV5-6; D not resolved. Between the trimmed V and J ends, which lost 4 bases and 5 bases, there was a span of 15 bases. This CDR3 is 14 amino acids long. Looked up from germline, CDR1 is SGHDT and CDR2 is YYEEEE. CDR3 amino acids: CASSPQSPYTEAFF. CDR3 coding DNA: TGTGCCAGCAGCCCCCAGTCCCCTTATACTGAAGCTTTCTTT.

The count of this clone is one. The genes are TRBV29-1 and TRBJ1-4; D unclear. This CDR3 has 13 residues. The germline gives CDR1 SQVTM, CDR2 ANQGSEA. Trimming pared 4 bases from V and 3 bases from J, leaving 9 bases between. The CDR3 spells CSVVRGPNEKLFF. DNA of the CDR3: TGCAGCGTTGTCCGGGGTCCTAATGAAAAACTGTTTTTT.

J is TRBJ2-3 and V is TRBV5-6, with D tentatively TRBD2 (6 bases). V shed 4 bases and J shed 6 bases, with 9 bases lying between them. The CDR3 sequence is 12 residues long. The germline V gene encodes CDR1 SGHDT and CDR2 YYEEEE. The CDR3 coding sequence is TGTGCCAGCAGCGGGAGGAGGGATACGCAGTATTTT. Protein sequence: CASSGRRDTQYF.

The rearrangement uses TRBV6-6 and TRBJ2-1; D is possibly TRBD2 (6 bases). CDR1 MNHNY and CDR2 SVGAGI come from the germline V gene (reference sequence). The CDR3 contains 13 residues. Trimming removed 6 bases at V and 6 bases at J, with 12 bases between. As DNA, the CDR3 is TGTGCCAGCAGCCCGGGACTCCTCAATGAGCAGTTCTTC. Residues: CASSPGLLNEQFF.

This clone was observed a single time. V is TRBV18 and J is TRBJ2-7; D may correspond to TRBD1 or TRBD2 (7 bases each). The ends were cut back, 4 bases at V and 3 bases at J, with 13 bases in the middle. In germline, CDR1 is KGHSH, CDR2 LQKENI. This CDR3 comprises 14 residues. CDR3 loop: CASSHGRGLYEQYF. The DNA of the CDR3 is TGTGCCAGCTCACATGGGAGGGGGCTCTACGAGCAGTACTTC.

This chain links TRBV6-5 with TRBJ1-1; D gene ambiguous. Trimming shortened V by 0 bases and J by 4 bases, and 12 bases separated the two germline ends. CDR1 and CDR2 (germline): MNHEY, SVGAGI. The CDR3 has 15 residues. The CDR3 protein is CASSYSISGSTEAFF. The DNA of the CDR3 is TGTGCCAGCAGTTACTCAATCTCGGGGAGCACTGAAGCTTTCTTT.

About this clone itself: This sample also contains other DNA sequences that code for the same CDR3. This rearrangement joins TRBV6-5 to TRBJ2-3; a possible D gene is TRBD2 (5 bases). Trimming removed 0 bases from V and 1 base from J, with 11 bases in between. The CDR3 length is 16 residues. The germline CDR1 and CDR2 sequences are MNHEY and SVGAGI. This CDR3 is CASSYSWGVGTDTQYF. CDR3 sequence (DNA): TGTGCCAGCAGTTACTCTTGGGGAGTGGGCACAGATACGCAGTATTTT.

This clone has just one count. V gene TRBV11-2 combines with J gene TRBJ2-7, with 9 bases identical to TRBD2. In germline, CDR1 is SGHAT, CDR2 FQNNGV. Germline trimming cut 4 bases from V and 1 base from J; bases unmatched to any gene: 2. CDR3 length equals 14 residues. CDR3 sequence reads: CASSYTSGSYEQYF. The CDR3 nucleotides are TGTGCCAGCAGCTATACTAGCGGGTCCTACGAGCAGTACTTC.

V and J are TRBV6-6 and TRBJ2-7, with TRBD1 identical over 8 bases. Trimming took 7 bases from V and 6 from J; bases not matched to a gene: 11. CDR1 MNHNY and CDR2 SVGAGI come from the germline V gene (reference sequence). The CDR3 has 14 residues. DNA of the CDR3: TGTGCCAGCACCCCCCAGGTCGACAGGGGCGAGCAGTACTTC. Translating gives CASTPQVDRGEQYF.

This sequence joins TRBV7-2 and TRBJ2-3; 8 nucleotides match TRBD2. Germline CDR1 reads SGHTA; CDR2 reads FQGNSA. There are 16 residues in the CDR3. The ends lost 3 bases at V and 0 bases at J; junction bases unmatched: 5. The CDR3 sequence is CASSFGLAASTDTQYF. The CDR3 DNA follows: TGTGCCAGCAGCTTCGGACTAGCAGCTAGCACAGATACGCAGTATTTT. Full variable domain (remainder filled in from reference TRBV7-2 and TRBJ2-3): GAGVSQSPSNKVTEKGKDVELRCDPISGHTALYWYRQSLGQGLEFLIYFQGNSAPDKSGLPSDRFSAERTGGSVSTLTIQRTQQEDSAVYLCASSFGLAASTDTQYFGPGTRLTVL.

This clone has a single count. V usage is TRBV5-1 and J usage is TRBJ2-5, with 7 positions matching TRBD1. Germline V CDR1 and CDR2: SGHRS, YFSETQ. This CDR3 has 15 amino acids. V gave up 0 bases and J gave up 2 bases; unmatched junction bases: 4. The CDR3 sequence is CASSLVGTAQETQYF. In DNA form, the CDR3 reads TGCGCCAGCAGCTTGGTCGGGACAGCACAAGAGACCCAGTACTTC.

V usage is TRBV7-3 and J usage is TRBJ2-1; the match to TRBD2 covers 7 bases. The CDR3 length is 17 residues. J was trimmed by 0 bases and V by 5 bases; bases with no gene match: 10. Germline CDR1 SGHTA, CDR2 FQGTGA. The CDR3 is CASSPQGSGASYNEQFF. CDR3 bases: TGTGCCAGCAGCCCCCAAGGAAGCGGGGCCTCCTACAATGAGCAGTTCTTC. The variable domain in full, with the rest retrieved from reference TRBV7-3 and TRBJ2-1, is GAGVSQTPSNKVTEKGKYVELRCDPISGHTALYWYRQSLGQGPEFLIYFQGTGAADDSGLPNDRFFAVRPEGSVSTLKIQRTERGDSAVYLCASSPQGSGASYNEQFFGPGTRLTVL.

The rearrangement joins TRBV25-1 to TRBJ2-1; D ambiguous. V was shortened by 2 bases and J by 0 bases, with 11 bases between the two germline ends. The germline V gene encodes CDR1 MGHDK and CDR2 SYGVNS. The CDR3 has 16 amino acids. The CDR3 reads CASSEAGSLSYNEQFF. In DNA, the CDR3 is TGTGCCAGCAGTGAAGCAGGCAGCCTCTCCTACAATGAGCAGTTCTTC.

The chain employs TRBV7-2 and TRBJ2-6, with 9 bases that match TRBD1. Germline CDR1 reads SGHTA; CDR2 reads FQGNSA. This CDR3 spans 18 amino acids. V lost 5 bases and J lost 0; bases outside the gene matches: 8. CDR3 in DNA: TGTGCCAGCAGCCTACAGGGGGCGGGGGACTCTGGGGCCAACGTCCTGACTTTC. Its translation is CASSLQGAGDSGANVLTF.

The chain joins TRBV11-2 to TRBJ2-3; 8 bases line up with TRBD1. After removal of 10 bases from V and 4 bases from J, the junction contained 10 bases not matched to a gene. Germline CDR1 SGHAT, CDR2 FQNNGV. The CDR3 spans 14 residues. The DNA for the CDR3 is TGTGCCACCAAGTCCGACAGGGGATCAGATACGCAGTATTTT. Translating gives CATKSDRGSDTQYF.

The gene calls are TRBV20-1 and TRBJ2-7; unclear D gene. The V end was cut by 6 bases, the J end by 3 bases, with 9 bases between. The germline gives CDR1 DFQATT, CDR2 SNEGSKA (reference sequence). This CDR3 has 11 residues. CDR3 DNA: TGCAGTGCGCCGGTCGGCTACGAGCAGTACTTC. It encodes CSAPVGYEQYF.

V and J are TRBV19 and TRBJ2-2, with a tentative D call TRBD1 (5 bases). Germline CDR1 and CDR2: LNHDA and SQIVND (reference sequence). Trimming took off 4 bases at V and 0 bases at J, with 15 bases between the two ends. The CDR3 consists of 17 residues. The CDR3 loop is CASSTFLTAANTGELFF. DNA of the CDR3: TGTGCCAGTAGTACTTTCTTGACAGCCGCGAACACCGGGGAGCTGTTTTTT.

CDR3 region: CASYGLSDTEAFF. CDR3 sequence (DNA): TGTGCCAGCTACGGACTGTCCGACACTGAAGCTTTCTTT. The chain is built from TRBV28 and TRBJ1-1, with no clear D. Per germline, CDR1 MDHEN and CDR2 SYDVKM. The CDR3 totals 13 residues. Between the trimmed V and J ends, which lost 8 bases and 3 bases, there was a span of 13 bases.

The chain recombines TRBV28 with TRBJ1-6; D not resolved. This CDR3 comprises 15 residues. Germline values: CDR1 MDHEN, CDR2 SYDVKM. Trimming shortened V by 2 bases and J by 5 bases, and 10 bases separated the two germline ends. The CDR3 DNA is TGTGCCAGCAGTTTAGGGCCGCGGCATAATTCACCCCTCCACTTT. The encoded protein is CASSLGPRHNSPLHF.

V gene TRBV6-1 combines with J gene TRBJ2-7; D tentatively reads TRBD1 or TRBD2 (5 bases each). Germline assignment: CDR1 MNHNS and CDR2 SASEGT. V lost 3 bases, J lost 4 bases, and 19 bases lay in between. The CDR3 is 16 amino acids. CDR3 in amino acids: CASSESPGARAYEQYF. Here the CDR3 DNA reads TGTGCCAGCAGTGAGAGCCCCGGGGCCCGGGCGTACGAGCAGTACTTC.

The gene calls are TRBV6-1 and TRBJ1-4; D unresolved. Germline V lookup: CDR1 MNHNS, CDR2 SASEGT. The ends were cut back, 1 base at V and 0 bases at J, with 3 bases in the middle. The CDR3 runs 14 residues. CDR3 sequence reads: CASSEVSTNEKLFF. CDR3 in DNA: TGTGCCAGCAGTGAAGTTTCAACTAATGAAAAACTGTTTTTT.